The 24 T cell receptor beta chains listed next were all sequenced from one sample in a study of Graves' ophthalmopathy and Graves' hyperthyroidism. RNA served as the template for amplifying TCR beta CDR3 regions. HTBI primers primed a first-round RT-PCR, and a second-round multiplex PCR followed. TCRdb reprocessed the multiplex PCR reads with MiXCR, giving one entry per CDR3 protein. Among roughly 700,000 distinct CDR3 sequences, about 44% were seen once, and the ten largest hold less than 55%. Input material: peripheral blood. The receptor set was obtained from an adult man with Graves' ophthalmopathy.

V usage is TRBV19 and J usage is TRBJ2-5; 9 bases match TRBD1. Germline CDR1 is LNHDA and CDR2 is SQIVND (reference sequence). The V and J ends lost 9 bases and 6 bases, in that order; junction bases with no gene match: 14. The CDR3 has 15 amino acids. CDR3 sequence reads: CASSQDRDRGKTQYF. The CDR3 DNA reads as TGTGCCAGCAGCCAAGATAGAGACAGGGGGAAGACCCAGTACTTC. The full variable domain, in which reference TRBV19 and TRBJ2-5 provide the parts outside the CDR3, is DGGITQSPKYLFRKEGQNVTLSCEQNLNHDAMYWYRQDPGQGLRLIYYSQIVNDFQKGDIAEGYSVSREKKESFPLTVTSAQKNPTAFYLCASSQDRDRGKTQYFGPGTRLLVL.

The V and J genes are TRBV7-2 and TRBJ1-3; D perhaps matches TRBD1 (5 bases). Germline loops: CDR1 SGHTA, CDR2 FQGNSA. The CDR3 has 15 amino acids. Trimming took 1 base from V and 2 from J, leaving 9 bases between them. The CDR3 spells CASSLDRGAGNTIYF. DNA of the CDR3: TGTGCCAGCAGCTTAGATCGGGGCGCTGGAAACACCATATATTTT.

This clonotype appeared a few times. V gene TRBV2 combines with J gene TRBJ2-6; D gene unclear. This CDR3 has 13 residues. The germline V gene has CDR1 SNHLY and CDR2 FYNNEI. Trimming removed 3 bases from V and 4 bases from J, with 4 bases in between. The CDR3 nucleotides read TGTGCCAGCAGTGACGCCGGGGCCAACGTCCTGACTTTC. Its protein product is CASSDAGANVLTF.

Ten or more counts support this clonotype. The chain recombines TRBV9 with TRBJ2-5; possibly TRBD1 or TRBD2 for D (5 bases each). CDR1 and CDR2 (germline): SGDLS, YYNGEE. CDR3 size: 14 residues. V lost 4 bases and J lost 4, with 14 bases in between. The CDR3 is CASSFGTLAETQYF. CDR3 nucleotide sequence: TGTGCCAGCAGCTTCGGGACGTTGGCAGAGACCCAGTACTTC.

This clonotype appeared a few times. CDR3 in DNA: TGTGCCAGTAGTCCCTTCCAGGGGAGAAGGAACGAGCAGTACTTC. It is translated as CASSPFQGRRNEQYF. The rearrangement links TRBV19 to TRBJ2-7; D might be TRBD1 (6 bases). Trimming took 5 bases from V and 5 from J, leaving 19 bases between them. The CDR3 loop spans 15 amino acids. CDR1 LNHDA and CDR2 SQIVND come from the germline V gene (reference sequence).

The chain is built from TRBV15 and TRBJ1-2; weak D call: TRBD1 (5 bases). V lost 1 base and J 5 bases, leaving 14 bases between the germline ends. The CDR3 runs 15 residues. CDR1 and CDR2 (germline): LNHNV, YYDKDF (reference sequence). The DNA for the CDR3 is TGTGCCACCAGCAGAGTGGTTGGGGGGAGTTATGGCTACACCTTC. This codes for CATSRVVGGSYGYTF.

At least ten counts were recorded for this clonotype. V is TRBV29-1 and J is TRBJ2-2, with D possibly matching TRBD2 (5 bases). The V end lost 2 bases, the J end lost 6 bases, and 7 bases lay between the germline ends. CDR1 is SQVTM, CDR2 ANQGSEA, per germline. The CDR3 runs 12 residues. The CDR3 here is CSVERAAGELFF. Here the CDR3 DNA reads TGCAGCGTTGAAAGAGCGGCCGGGGAGCTGTTTTTT.

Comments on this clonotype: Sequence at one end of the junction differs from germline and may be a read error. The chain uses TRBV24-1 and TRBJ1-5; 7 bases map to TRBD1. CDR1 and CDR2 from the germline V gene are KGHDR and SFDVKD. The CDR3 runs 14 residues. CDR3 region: CASSAGQGGQPQHF. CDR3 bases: TGTGCCAGCAGTGCTGGGCAGGGGGGACAGCCCCAGCATTTT.

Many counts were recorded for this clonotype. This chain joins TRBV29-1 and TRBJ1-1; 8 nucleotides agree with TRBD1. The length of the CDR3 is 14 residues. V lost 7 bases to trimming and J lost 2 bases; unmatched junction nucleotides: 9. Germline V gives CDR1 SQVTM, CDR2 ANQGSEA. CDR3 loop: CSASGGAENTEAFF. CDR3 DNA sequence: TGCAGCGCCTCAGGGGGCGCGGAAAACACTGAAGCTTTCTTT. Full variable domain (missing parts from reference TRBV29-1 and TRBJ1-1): SAVISQKPSRDICQRGTSLTIQCQVDSQVTMMFWYRQQPGQSLTLIATANQGSEATYESGFVIDKFPISRPNLTFSTLTVSNMSPEDSSIYLCSASGGAENTEAFFGQGTRLTVV.

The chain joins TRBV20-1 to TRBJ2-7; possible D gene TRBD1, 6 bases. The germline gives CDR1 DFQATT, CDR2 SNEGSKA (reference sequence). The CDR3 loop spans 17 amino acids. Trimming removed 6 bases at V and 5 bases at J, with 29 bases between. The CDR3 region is CSASSLQQGMGTHEQYF. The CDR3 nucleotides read TGCAGTGCCAGCAGCTTACAACAGGGAATGGGCACCCACGAGCAGTACTTC.

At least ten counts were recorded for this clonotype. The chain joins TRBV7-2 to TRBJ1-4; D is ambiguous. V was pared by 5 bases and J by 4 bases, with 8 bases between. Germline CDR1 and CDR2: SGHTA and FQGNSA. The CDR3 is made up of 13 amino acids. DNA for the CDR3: TGTGCCAGCAGCGGCACAGTTAATGAAAAACTGTTTTTT. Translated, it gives CASSGTVNEKLFF.

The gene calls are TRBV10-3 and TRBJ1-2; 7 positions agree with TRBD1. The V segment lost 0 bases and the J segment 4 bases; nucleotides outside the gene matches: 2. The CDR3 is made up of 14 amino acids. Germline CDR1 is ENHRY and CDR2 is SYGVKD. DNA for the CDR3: TGTGCCATCAGTGAGTCAGGGACAGCCTATGGCTACACCTTC. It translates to CAISESGTAYGYTF.

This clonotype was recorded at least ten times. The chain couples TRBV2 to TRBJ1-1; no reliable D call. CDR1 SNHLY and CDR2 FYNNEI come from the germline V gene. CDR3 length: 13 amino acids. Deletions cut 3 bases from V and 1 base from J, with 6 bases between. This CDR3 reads CASSDLRNTEAFF. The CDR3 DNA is TGTGCCAGCAGTGATCTGCGGAACACTGAAGCTTTCTTT. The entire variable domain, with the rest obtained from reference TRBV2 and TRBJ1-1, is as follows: EPEVTQTPSHQVTQMGQEVILRCVPISNHLYFYWYRQILGQKVEFLVSFYNNEISEKSEIFDDQFSVERPDGSNFTLKIRSTKLEDSAMYFCASSDLRNTEAFFGQGTRLTVV.

The CDR3 region is CASSLTSGNQPQHF. The CDR3 DNA reads as TGTGCCAGCAGTTTAACCAGTGGGAATCAGCCCCAGCATTTT. The chain recombines TRBV12-3 or TRBV12-4 with TRBJ1-5, with unresolved D. This CDR3 spans 14 amino acids. Between the trimmed V and J ends, which lost 2 bases and 4 bases, there was a span of 9 bases.

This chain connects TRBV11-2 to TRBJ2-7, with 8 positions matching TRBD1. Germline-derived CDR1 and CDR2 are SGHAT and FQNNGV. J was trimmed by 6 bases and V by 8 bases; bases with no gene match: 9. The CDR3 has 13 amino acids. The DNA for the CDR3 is TGTGCCAGCTCACAGGGGGAGCAACGCGAGCAGTACTTC. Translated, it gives CASSQGEQREQYF.

CDR3 in amino acids: CSARSFDREEGYTF. The CDR3 DNA reads as TGCAGTGCTAGATCCTTCGACAGGGAAGAGGGCTACACCTTC. The chain uses TRBV20-1 and TRBJ1-2; TRBD1 aligns across 7 bases. The CDR3 has 14 amino acids. After removal of 2 bases from V and 8 bases from J, the junction contained 11 bases not matched to a gene. Germline CDR1 reads DFQATT; CDR2 reads SNEGSKA (reference sequence).

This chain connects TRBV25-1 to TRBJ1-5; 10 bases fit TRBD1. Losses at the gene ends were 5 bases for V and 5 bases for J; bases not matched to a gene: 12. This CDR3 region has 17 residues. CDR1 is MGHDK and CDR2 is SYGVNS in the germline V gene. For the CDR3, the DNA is TGTGCCAGCAGTTTTCTTATCCGGACAGGGGGGTATCAGCCCCAGCATTTT. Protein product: CASSFLIRTGGYQPQHF.

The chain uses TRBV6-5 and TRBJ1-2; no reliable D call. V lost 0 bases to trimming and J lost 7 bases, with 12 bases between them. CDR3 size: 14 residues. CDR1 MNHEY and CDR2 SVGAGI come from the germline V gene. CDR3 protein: CASSYSRGRGGYTF. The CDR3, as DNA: TGTGCCAGCAGTTACTCTCGGGGTCGGGGTGGCTACACCTTC.

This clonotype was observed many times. The CDR3 here is CASSLGQGISPLHF. The CDR3 DNA reads TGTGCCAGCAGCTTGGGACAGGGAATTTCACCCCTCCACTTT. This sequence joins TRBV7-8 and TRBJ1-6; TRBD1 aligns across 9 bases. V lost 3 bases to trimming and J lost 9 bases; unmatched junction nucleotides: 3. CDR1 and CDR2 (germline): SGHVS, FQNEAQ. The CDR3 is 14 amino acids.

Here the CDR3 DNA reads TGTGCCAGCAGCCGCAACCCGGGACAGGTAGCCTACGAGCAGTACTTC. Amino acids: CASSRNPGQVAYEQYF. The chain uses TRBV7-8 and TRBJ2-7, with 8 bases lining up with TRBD1. With V trimmed by 5 bases and J by 2 bases, 11 bases remained unmatched. Per the germline V gene, CDR1 is SGHVS and CDR2 is FQNEAQ. This CDR3 has 16 amino acids.

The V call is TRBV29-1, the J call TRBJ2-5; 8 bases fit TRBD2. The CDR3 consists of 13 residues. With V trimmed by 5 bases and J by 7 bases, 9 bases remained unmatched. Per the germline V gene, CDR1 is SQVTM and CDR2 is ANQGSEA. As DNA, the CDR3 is TGCAGCGTTCGCCAGCGGGGGATCGGGACCCAGTACTTC. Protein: CSVRQRGIGTQYF.

CDR3 amino acids: CASSPRMQGGDTEAFF. The DNA of the CDR3 is TGTGCCAGCTCACCGAGGATGCAGGGAGGGGACACTGAAGCTTTCTTT. The V gene is TRBV3-1, the J gene TRBJ1-1; a weak D match, TRBD1 (5 bases). CDR3 length: 16 amino acids. V shed 8 bases and J shed 3 bases, with 22 bases lying between them. The germline gives CDR1 LGHDT, CDR2 YNNKEL (reference sequence). Complete variable domain (other parts from reference TRBV3-1 and TRBJ1-1): DTAVSQTPKYLVTQMGNDKSIKCEQNLGHDTMYWYKQDSKKFLKIMFSYNNKELIINETVPNRFSPKSPDKAHLNLHINSLELGDSAVYFCASSPRMQGGDTEAFFGQGTRLTVV.

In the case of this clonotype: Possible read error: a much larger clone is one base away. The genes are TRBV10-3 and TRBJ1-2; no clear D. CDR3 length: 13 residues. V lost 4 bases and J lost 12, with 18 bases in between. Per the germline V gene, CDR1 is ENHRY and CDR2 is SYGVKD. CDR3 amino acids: CAISGSDARFNTF. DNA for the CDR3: TGTGCCATCAGTGGGTCCGACGCTCGGTTTAACACCTTC.

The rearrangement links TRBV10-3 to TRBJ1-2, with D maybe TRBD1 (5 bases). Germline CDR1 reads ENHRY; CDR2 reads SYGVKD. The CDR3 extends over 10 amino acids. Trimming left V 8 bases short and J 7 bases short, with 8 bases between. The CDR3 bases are TGTGCCATCCAGGGTGCTGGCTACACCTTC. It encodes CAIQGAGYTF.